The 16 T cell receptor beta chains reported below all come from one sample, sequenced in a study of vaccination effects on CD4 cells after COVID-19. The method was immunoSEQ multiplex PCR; TCRdb's version includes in-frame clones alone and lacks a portion of them. The sample consists of about 34,000 clones, 73% of them appearing once. The antigens of these receptors remain unknown. Pools of viral peptides were used by the ViraFEST assay to expand antigen-specific CD4+ T cells ahead of sequencing. A roughly ten-day culture period preceded the isolation of CD4+ T cells. Neither prior SARS-CoV-2 infection nor positive nucleocapsid antibodies were present in the vaccine recipients. The material sequenced was CD4+ T cells from PBMCs cultured with HCoV-OC43 spike peptides, taken before COVID-19 vaccination. Subset here: HCoV-OC43 spike overlapping peptide pool stimulation. The receptors were gathered from a human donor who received a COVID-19 vaccine.

CDR3 coding DNA: TGCGCCAGCAGCCAAGAGAGAGGGAGCGGCTACACCTTC. It codes for CASSQERGSGYTF. The chain carries TRBV4-3 and TRBJ1-2; D is unclear. V was clipped by 0 bases and J by 8 bases, with 10 bases between them. CDR3 length: 13 amino acids. From germline, CDR1 is LGHNA and CDR2 YSLEER.

This clone was recorded once. The chain is built from TRBV25-1 and TRBJ2-1; D unresolved. The V end was cut by 5 bases, the J end by 0 bases, with 14 bases between. Germline V gene data show CDR1 as MGHDK and CDR2 as SYGVNS. This CDR3 contains 16 residues. The CDR3 region is CASSFGMSSSYNEQFF. CDR3 sequence (DNA): TGTGCCAGCAGTTTTGGGATGTCCAGCTCCTACAATGAGCAGTTCTTC.

Remarks on this clone: The junction departs from germline at one end; a sequencing error may be responsible. The genes are TRBV7-7 and TRBJ2-1; 8 nucleotides agree with TRBD2. CDR1 SSHAT and CDR2 FNYEAQ come from the germline V gene (reference sequence). This CDR3 is built from 14 residues. This CDR3 is CASSPLAGRDEQFF. The CDR3 DNA reads TGTGCTAGCAGCCCCCTAGCGGGTAGGGATGAGCAGTTCTTC. Full variable domain (outside the CDR3, taken from reference TRBV7-7 and TRBJ2-1): GAGVSQSPRYKVTKRGQDVTLRCDPISSHATLYWYQQALGQGPEFLTYFNYEAQPDKSGLPSDRFSAERPEGSISTLTIQRTEQRDSAMYRCASSPLAGRDEQFFGPGTRLTVL.

The rearrangement links TRBV7-9 to TRBJ2-1; D is unclear. Germline loops: CDR1 SEHNR, CDR2 FQNEAQ (reference sequence). The V gene lost 6 bases and the J gene lost 0 bases, with 12 bases spanning the gap. The CDR3 consists of 15 residues. DNA of the CDR3: TGTGCCAGCAGATCCCGGTCTAGCTCCTACAATGAGCAGTTCTTC. Amino acids: CASRSRSSSYNEQFF.

The J gene is TRBJ2-6, the V gene TRBV10-1, with 8 bases that match TRBD1. The V gene end was trimmed by 8 bases and the J gene end by 0 bases; junction bases not matched to a gene: 3. CDR1 is WNHNN, CDR2 SYGVQD, per germline (reference sequence). This CDR3 spans 15 amino acids. In DNA form, the CDR3 reads TGCGCCAGCGGACAGGGACCCTCTGGGGCCAACGTCCTGACTTTC. This encodes CASGQGPSGANVLTF.

The chain links TRBV12-5 to TRBJ2-1; 10 bases are a match to TRBD2. Germline V gene sequence: CDR1 LGHNT, CDR2 FRNRAP. There are 14 residues in the CDR3. The trim removed 6 bases at V and 8 bases at J, leaving 7 bases unmatched. The CDR3 sequence is CASGLGLARDEQFF. In DNA form, the CDR3 reads TGTGCTAGTGGCCTGGGACTAGCGAGGGATGAGCAGTTCTTC.

The CDR3 region has the DNA TGTGCCAGCAATCCCAGGACGAGCACAGATACGCAGTATTTT. Translated: CASNPRTSTDTQYF. The chain combines TRBV2 with TRBJ2-3, with D unresolved. V lost 7 bases, J lost 0 bases, and 11 bases lay in between. Germline-derived CDR1 and CDR2 are SNHLY and FYNNEI. The CDR3 consists of 14 residues.

The genes are TRBV6-5 and TRBJ1-2, with D possibly being TRBD1 (5 bases). V was pared by 11 bases and J by 2 bases, with 12 bases between. Germline V CDR1 and CDR2: MNHEY, SVGAGI. This CDR3 is built from 12 residues. The CDR3 DNA is TGTGCCGCGGTCGGGGGAAACTATGGCTACACCTTC. This translates into CAAVGGNYGYTF.

The chain couples TRBV19 to TRBJ1-5; D is possibly TRBD1 (5 bases). Trimming cost V 2 bases and J 6 bases, with 11 bases left between them. The CDR3 contains 14 residues. The germline CDR1 and CDR2 sequences are LNHDA and SQIVND (reference sequence). Here the CDR3 reads CASSIRGAGQPQHF. As DNA, the CDR3 is TGTGCCAGTAGTATAAGGGGTGCGGGTCAGCCCCAGCATTTT.

The gene calls are TRBV4-3 and TRBJ1-4; D is possibly TRBD1 (6 bases). There are 16 residues in the CDR3. Germline V gene lookup returns CDR1 LGHNA and CDR2 YSLEER. Trimming stripped 3 bases from V and 10 bases from J, with 21 bases between. As DNA, the CDR3 is TGCGCCAGCAGCCAGGATGGCGGGGGCCCCTCAGGAAAACTGTTTTTT. Translation: CASSQDGGGPSGKLFF.

This clone was counted once. The chain recombines TRBV3-1 (or the pseudogene TRBV3-2) with TRBJ2-1; D perhaps matches TRBD1 (6 bases). V lost 3 bases and J 5 bases, leaving 17 bases between the germline ends. The length of the CDR3 is 16 residues. Germline V gene data show CDR1 as LGHDT and CDR2 as YNNKEL (reference sequence). CDR3 amino acids: CASSHSTGTTDNEQFF. The CDR3 nucleotides read TGTGCCAGCAGCCATTCGACCGGGACAACCGACAATGAGCAGTTCTTC.

The gene calls are TRBV3-1 (or the pseudogene TRBV3-2) and TRBJ1-3; no clear D gene. V gave up 0 bases and J gave up 4 bases, with 16 bases separating them. Germline V gives CDR1 LGHDT, CDR2 YNNKEL (reference sequence). The CDR3 is 17 amino acids. CDR3 region: CASSQDPSGNRGNTIYF. CDR3 bases: TGTGCCAGCAGCCAAGACCCGTCCGGGAATCGGGGAAACACCATATATTTT.

This clone has just a few counts. The gene calls are TRBV20-1 and TRBJ1-2; D is ambiguous. CDR1 DFQATT and CDR2 SNEGSKA come from the germline V gene (reference sequence). V shed 3 bases and J shed 0 bases, with 11 bases lying between them. The CDR3 runs to 14 residues. The CDR3 DNA reads as TGCAGTGCTAGTCGGACGTATGCTAACTATGGCTACACCTTC. Translation: CSASRTYANYGYTF.

The CDR3 reads CASGGQGPTEAFF. The CDR3 nucleotides read TGTGCCAGCGGGGGACAGGGACCCACTGAAGCTTTCTTT. This rearrangement joins TRBV6-5 to TRBJ1-1; 9 bases align to TRBD1. Per the germline V gene, CDR1 is MNHEY and CDR2 is SVGAGI. The junction had 5 bases not matched to a gene; V was cut back by 8 bases and J by 4 bases. This CDR3 spans 13 amino acids.

This chain links TRBV10-3 with TRBJ1-2, with TRBD1 matching 10 bases. Germline V lookup: CDR1 ENHRY, CDR2 SYGVKD. V was pared by 8 bases and J by 8 bases, with 14 bases of the junction left unmatched. The CDR3 runs 15 residues. The CDR3 reads CAIGSGQGIEDGYTF. As DNA, the CDR3 is TGTGCCATCGGTTCGGGACAGGGGATCGAGGACGGCTACACCTTC.

CDR3 sequence reads: CASSQDRGQGTYNEQFF. Written as DNA, the CDR3 is TGCGCCAGCAGCCAAGATAGGGGGCAGGGGACCTACAATGAGCAGTTCTTC. This chain uses TRBV4-1 with TRBJ2-1, with 7 bases identical to TRBD1. Trimming took 0 bases from V and 2 from J; bases not matched to a gene: 7. The CDR3 is made up of 17 amino acids. Germline CDR1 reads MGHRA; CDR2 reads YSYEKL.